The rows below give T cell receptor beta chains drawn from one sample of a study of brain T cells in children with intractable seizures. Generated by immunoSEQ multiplex PCR, the TCRdb table keeps only in-frame clones and is missing some. This sample has 300,000 to 400,000 clones, with over 90% found just once. The source was peripheral blood, collected 4 to 5 months after surgery. All receptors derive from a boy less than two years old with tuberous sclerosis and intractable seizures. The CDR3 runs from the conserved cysteine through the conserved F or W. A D gene is named only where the DNA matches it firmly.

TRBD2	TRBV10-3	TRBJ2-1	CAIGTLSGRGDEQFF	TGTGCCATCGGGACACTTAGCGGGAGAGGCGATGAGCAGTTCTTC
-	TRBV6-5	TRBJ2-1	CASSYRAHNEQFF	TGTGCCAGCAGTTACAGGGCCCACAATGAGCAGTTCTTC
-	TRBV12-1	TRBJ1-4	CASSQRQSERKLFF	TGTGCCAGCAGCCAAAGACAGTCTGAGAGGAAACTGTTTTTT
TRBD1	TRBV19	TRBJ1-1	CASSSVGQGRAEAFF	TGTGCCAGTAGTAGCGTCGGACAGGGGAGGGCTGAAGCTTTCTTT
TRBD1	TRBV6-2/TRBV6-3	TRBJ2-7	CASSYATGGEQYF	TGTGCCAGCAGTTATGCGACAGGGGGCGAGCAGTACTTC
-	TRBV9	TRBJ2-7	CASSVDLGSSYEQYF	TGTGCCAGCAGCGTAGACCTGGGGAGCTCCTACGAGCAGTACTTC
-	TRBV7-6	TRBJ2-2	CASSLDTGELFF	TGTGCCAGCAGCTTAGACACCGGGGAGCTGTTTTTT
-	TRBV5-6	TRBJ2-2	CASSRTVNTGELFF	TGTGCCAGCAGTAGGACTGTGAACACCGGGGAGCTGTTTTTT
-	TRBV7-9	TRBJ2-1	CASSLGLSNEQFF	TGTGCCAGCAGCTTAGGCCTGAGCAATGAGCAGTTCTTC
-	TRBV7-9	TRBJ1-4	CASSTRADRTRRTEKLFF	TGTGCCAGCAGCACAAGGGCGGATCGGACACGACGAACCGAAAAACTGTTTTTT